Detailed here is one TCR beta chain. The data are from a study of T cells in tuberculosis. Using immunoSEQ multiplex PCR, the repertoire was profiled, and TCRdb retains in-frame clones only, with some absent. This table holds approximately 57,000 clones, 88% found once. Cells were sorted from thawed PBMC rested overnight and stained with GMM-loaded CD1B tetramer, viability dye and anti-CD3. C32 glucose monomycolate from Rhodococcus equi was loaded onto the CD1B tetramers. Tetramer-sorted PBMC had been CD14 monocyte-depleted before freezing. About 100,000 tetramer-negative cells were sorted from each donor. From germline, CDR1 is GTSNPN and CDR2 SVGIG (reference sequence). The CDR3 covers 16 residues. V shed 2 bases, J shed 4 bases, and the junction held 10 bases outside the gene matches.

The receptor comes from an adult woman with latent tuberculosis. Input material: CD1b-GMM tetramer-negative cells sorted from PBMCs. The chain is built from TRBV30 and TRBJ2-3, with 9 bases that match TRBD1. The CDR3: CAWSQPDRGWSDTQYF. CDR3 coding DNA: TGTGCCTGGAGTCAACCCGACAGGGGGTGGTCAGATACGCAGTATTTT.